These 8 T cell receptor beta chains came from one sample sequenced in a study of PD-1 blockade in classical Hodgkin lymphoma. Patients all relapsed after autologous stem cell transplantation, and there was variation in brentuximab vedotin exposure. The method was immunoSEQ multiplex PCR; TCRdb's version includes in-frame clones alone and lacks a portion of them. The sample carries about 24,000 clones, over 60% recorded once. Material: peripheral blood mononuclear cells (PBMCs), obtained before the second cycle of nivolumab. These receptors came from a human donor with classical Hodgkin lymphoma.

In its sample, this clone was seen a few times. The V gene is TRBV19, the J gene TRBJ1-2; D perhaps matches TRBD1 (6 bases). Germline-derived CDR1 and CDR2 are LNHDA and SQIVND (reference sequence). V was cut by 6 bases and J by 6 bases, with 17 bases left in between. The CDR3 spans 14 residues. CDR3 sequence (DNA): TGTGCCAGTAGGACCAGGACAGCGCGTGATGGCTACACCTTC. This gives the protein CASRTRTARDGYTF.

The CDR3 bases are TGCGCCAGCAGCTTGGCGAGTGCTGGGGCCAACGTCCTGACTTTC. This translates into CASSLASAGANVLTF. The genes are TRBV5-1 and TRBJ2-6, with unresolved D. Germline V gene lookup returns CDR1 SGHRS and CDR2 YFSETQ. The CDR3 is 15 amino acids. Between the trimmed V and J ends, which lost 0 bases and 2 bases, there was a span of 6 bases.

The chain carries TRBV5-1 and TRBJ1-1; possibly TRBD1 for D (5 bases). The CDR3 length is 11 residues. In germline, CDR1 is SGHRS, CDR2 YFSETQ. The V gene lost 0 bases and the J gene lost 11 bases, with 8 bases spanning the gap. CDR3 sequence (DNA): TGCGCCAGCAGCTTGGCAGGGTCGGCTTTCTTT. Its translation: CASSLAGSAFF.

V usage is TRBV6-5 and J usage is TRBJ1-5; D gene unclear. Germline CDR1 MNHEY, CDR2 SVGAGI. CDR3 length: 13 residues. Trimming pared 2 bases from V and 4 bases from J, leaving 6 bases between. The chain's CDR3 is CASSYGRNQPQHF. The CDR3 nucleotides read TGTGCCAGCAGTTACGGAAGGAATCAGCCCCAGCATTTT.

This clone is medium-sized (0.01 to 0.1%) by share. CDR3 region: CASSFQTGGWDNEQFF. CDR3 bases: TGTGCCAGCAGCTTCCAGACAGGGGGCTGGGACAATGAGCAGTTCTTC. This sequence joins TRBV5-8 and TRBJ2-1; 10 bases align to TRBD1. V lost 2 bases to trimming and J lost 5 bases; unmatched junction nucleotides: 7. The CDR3 spans 16 residues. Germline assignment: CDR1 SGHTS and CDR2 YDEGEE.

By sample share, this clone is medium-sized (0.01 to 0.1%). The chain carries TRBV7-3 and TRBJ1-5; no clear D. V lost 4 bases, J lost 4 bases, and 8 bases lay in between. Germline V gene sequence: CDR1 SGHTA, CDR2 FQGTGA. The CDR3 is made up of 13 amino acids. The DNA for the CDR3 is TGTGCCAGCAGCTCCGGGCCAAATCAGCCCCAGCATTTT. Translated: CASSSGPNQPQHF. The variable domain in full, with the rest retrieved from reference TRBV7-3 and TRBJ1-5, is GAGVSQTPSNKVTEKGKYVELRCDPISGHTALYWYRQSLGQGPEFLIYFQGTGAADDSGLPNDRFFAVRPEGSVSTLKIQRTERGDSAVYLCASSSGPNQPQHFGDGTRLSIL.

The chain recombines TRBV2 with TRBJ1-1, with D perhaps TRBD1 (5 bases). The CDR3 runs 13 residues. V was pared by 6 bases and J by 3 bases, with 11 bases between. Germline values: CDR1 SNHLY, CDR2 FYNNEI. CDR3 nucleotide sequence: TGTGCCAGCAGACAGGCCATGGACACTGAAGCTTTCTTT. Amino acids: CASRQAMDTEAFF. Drawing the rest from reference TRBV2 and TRBJ1-1, the complete variable domain is EPEVTQTPSHQVTQMGQEVILRCVPISNHLYFYWYRQILGQKVEFLVSFYNNEISEKSEIFDDQFSVERPDGSNFTLKIRSTKLEDSAMYFCASRQAMDTEAFFGQGTRLTVV.

This clone was detected a few times. The V and J genes are TRBV2 and TRBJ2-7; 10 nucleotides agree with TRBD2. Germline CDR1 reads SNHLY; CDR2 reads FYNNEI. The CDR3 is made up of 15 amino acids. V shed 3 bases, J shed 3 bases, and the junction held 5 bases outside the gene matches. DNA of the CDR3: TGTGCCAGCAGTGAGTCGCCTAGCGGGAGCTACGAGCAGTACTTC. This codes for CASSESPSGSYEQYF.